This is a list of T cell receptor beta chains from one sample in a study of response to subunit inactivated influenza vaccine. One entry per CDR3 protein results from TCRdb running MiXCR on the RT-PCR reads. The table shows 400,000 to 550,000 distinct CDR3 sequences, with roughly 27% occurring only once. Material: CD4+ T cells sorted from PBMCs, obtained roughly 5 days after vaccination. The receptors here all came from a man in his fifties or sixties who received an inactivated influenza vaccine. The CDR3 runs from the conserved cysteine through the conserved F or W. Fields, in order: CDR3 length, V gene, clone size, D gene, J gene, CDR3 protein, CDR3 DNA. The D gene is left open where the match is weak. The size of a clone is reported for some rows only, either as once, few or many, or as a class for expanded clones.

16	TRBV5-4	-	TRBD1	TRBJ2-3	CASSFGQVRVTDTQYF	TGTGCCAGCAGCTTTGGACAGGTTAGGGTCACAGATACGCAGTATTTT
15	TRBV6-2/TRBV6-3	-	-	TRBJ1-1	CASSYTGAGFVEAFF	TGTGCCAGCAGTTACACTGGGGCCGGTTTTGTAGAAGCTTTCTTT
16	TRBV4-2	-	-	TRBJ2-3	CASSQDWRQGTDTQYF	TGTGCCAGCAGCCAAGATTGGAGGCAGGGCACAGATACGCAGTATTTT
13	TRBV20-1	-	TRBD1	TRBJ2-1	CSAPGQFPNEQFF	TGCAGTGCCCCGGGACAGTTCCCCAATGAGCAGTTCTTC
13	TRBV28	-	-	TRBJ2-3	CASSGLSEGRQYF	TGTGCCAGCAGTGGCCTTTCCGAGGGTAGGCAGTATTTT
14	TRBV11-2	once	-	TRBJ1-1	CASSTGTLGAEAFF	TGTGCCAGCAGCACCGGGACTCTGGGGGCTGAAGCTTTCTTT
16	TRBV15	few	TRBD2	TRBJ2-5	CATSRGARGGEETQYF	TGTGCCACCAGCAGAGGAGCTCGGGGAGGGGAAGAGACCCAGTACTTC
12	TRBV7-2	-	TRBD1	TRBJ1-1	CASSSDQGGAFF	TGTGCCAGCAGCTCGGACCAGGGGGGAGCTTTCTTT
15	TRBV25-1	-	-	TRBJ2-7	CASTQTGNRAYEQYF	TGTGCCAGCACTCAAACCGGGAACCGAGCCTACGAGCAGTACTTC
16	TRBV5-5	few	-	TRBJ2-4	CASSLDPIGAKNIQYF	TGTGCCAGCAGCTTGGACCCCATTGGCGCCAAAAACATTCAGTACTTC
13	TRBV6-5	-	-	TRBJ2-3	CASSYSEGDTQYF	TGTGCCAGCAGTTACTCGGAGGGGGATACGCAGTATTTT
14	TRBV24-1	few	-	TRBJ2-1	CATSDFPGYNEQFF	TGTGCCACCAGTGATTTCCCTGGCTACAATGAGCAGTTCTTC
14	TRBV20-1	few	-	TRBJ2-7	CSARRGSVSYEQYF	TGCAGTGCTAGAAGGGGTTCTGTTTCCTACGAGCAGTACTTC
14	TRBV14	many	-	TRBJ2-7	CATSRAGTSYEQYF	TGTGCCACGTCGCGGGCGGGTACTTCCTACGAGCAGTACTTC
15	TRBV10-3	-	TRBD2	TRBJ2-1	CAIRTSGDYYNEQFF	TGTGCCATCAGAACTAGCGGGGACTACTACAATGAGCAGTTCTTC
14	TRBV21-1	-	-	TRBJ2-7	CASSDGTRVDEQYF	TGTGCCAGCAGCGACGGGACTAGGGTCGACGAGCAGTACTTC
16	TRBV20-1	few	TRBD1	TRBJ2-3	CSARPIQGRGTDTQYF	TGCAGTGCTAGACCGATACAGGGGCGAGGCACAGATACGCAGTATTTT
13	TRBV7-9	many	-	TRBJ2-5	CASSDSGAVTQYF	TGTGCCAGCAGTGACTCGGGGGCGGTGACCCAGTACTTC
15	TRBV4-1	-	-	TRBJ1-2	CASSPERTASYGYTF	TGCGCCAGCAGCCCTGAGAGGACGGCGTCCTATGGCTACACCTTC
13	TRBV20-1	-	TRBD2	TRBJ2-1	CSARKGLANEQFF	TGCAGTGCTAGGAAAGGACTAGCAAATGAGCAGTTCTTC
14	TRBV15	few	-	TRBJ1-1	CATSRVEQNTEAFF	TGTGCCACCAGCAGAGTAGAGCAGAACACTGAAGCTTTCTTT
13	TRBV12-3/TRBV12-4	few	TRBD1	TRBJ1-6	CATRTGGNSPLHF	TGTGCCACCAGGACAGGGGGAAATTCACCCCTCCACTTT
16	TRBV4-2	-	-	TRBJ1-3	CASSQDGTSSGNTIYF	TGTGCCAGCAGCCAAGATGGCACATCCTCTGGAAACACCATATATTTT
18	TRBV4-3	-	TRBD1	TRBJ2-3	CASSQDRVRQGTADTQYF	TGCGCCAGCAGCCAAGATAGGGTCCGACAGGGGACCGCAGATACGCAGTATTTT
12	TRBV6-6	-	-	TRBJ1-3	CASSPKGDTIYF	TGTGCCAGCAGTCCTAAAGGGGACACCATATATTTT
14	TRBV7-9	few	-	TRBJ1-5	CASSFRRSNQPQHF	TGTGCCAGCAGCTTTCGTCGATCCAATCAGCCCCAGCATTTT
16	TRBV19	few	TRBD2	TRBJ2-1	CASSMEGGVPYNEQFF	TGTGCCAGTAGTATGGAGGGAGGGGTACCCTACAATGAGCAGTTCTTC
16	TRBV20-1	-	TRBD1	TRBJ1-2	CSAIRQGLTPNYGYTF	TGCAGTGCTATCCGACAGGGGCTAACCCCTAACTATGGCTACACCTTC
14	TRBV29-1	-	TRBD2	TRBJ2-3	CSVGAGLGTDTQYF	TGCAGCGTTGGAGCGGGATTGGGCACAGATACGCAGTATTTT
17	TRBV3-1	-	-	TRBJ2-6	CASSRSSKSSGANVLTF	TGTGCCAGCAGCCGTAGTTCGAAGTCCTCTGGGGCCAACGTCCTGACTTTC
12	TRBV6-5	few	-	TRBJ1-2	CASSTRQNGYTF	TGTGCCAGCAGTACCCGACAGAATGGCTACACCTTC
16	TRBV5-5	-	TRBD1	TRBJ2-7	CASSFGQGAISDEQYF	TGTGCCAGCAGCTTCGGACAGGGGGCAATTTCGGACGAGCAGTACTTC
13	TRBV20-1	many	TRBD1	TRBJ1-6	CSGRDRESSPLHF	TGCAGTGGTCGGGACAGGGAGTCTTCACCCCTCCACTTT
14	TRBV20-1	few	TRBD1	TRBJ2-7	CSASSQGAFYEQYF	TGCAGTGCTAGTTCGCAGGGGGCGTTCTACGAGCAGTACTTC
15	TRBV11-2	many	TRBD2	TRBJ2-7	CASSGGLAGPYEQYF	TGTGCCAGCAGCGGAGGACTAGCGGGTCCCTACGAGCAGTACTTC
17	TRBV5-1	many	TRBD2	TRBJ2-2	CASSLETSVTNTGELFF	TGCGCCAGCAGCTTGGAGACTAGCGTAACAAACACCGGGGAGCTGTTTTTT
15	TRBV12-3/TRBV12-4	-	-	TRBJ1-1	CASSLEPGSNTEAFF	TGTGCCAGCAGTTTAGAGCCGGGGTCGAACACTGAAGCTTTCTTT
15	TRBV9	few	-	TRBJ2-3	CASSVAPLATDTQYF	TGTGCCAGCAGCGTAGCCCCACTAGCAACAGATACGCAGTATTTT
14	TRBV12-3/TRBV12-4	-	-	TRBJ1-1	CASSFRAGNTEAFF	TGTGCCAGCAGTTTTCGAGCAGGGAACACTGAAGCTTTCTTT
18	TRBV6-2/TRBV6-3	-	TRBD2	TRBJ2-1	CASSHAPTSGFFYNEQFF	TGTGCCAGCAGTCATGCCCCCACTAGCGGGTTTTTCTACAATGAGCAGTTCTTC
14	TRBV2	-	TRBD1	TRBJ2-1	CASNGDRSGNEQFF	TGTGCCAGCAACGGGGACAGGTCGGGCAATGAGCAGTTCTTC
15	TRBV25-1	-	TRBD2	TRBJ2-1	CASRGGAGVYNEQFF	TGTGCCAGCAGGGGCGGAGCGGGAGTCTACAATGAGCAGTTCTTC
12	TRBV20-1	many	-	TRBJ2-7	CSASKGSYEQYF	TGCAGTGCTAGTAAGGGATCGTACGAGCAGTACTTC
15	TRBV20-1	-	TRBD2	TRBJ2-3	CSATRTSGSTDTQYF	TGCAGTGCTACCCGGACTAGCGGGAGCACAGATACGCAGTATTTT
14	TRBV6-1	few	TRBD1	TRBJ2-7	CASRTGTGYGEQYF	TGTGCCAGCAGGACCGGGACAGGGTATGGCGAGCAGTACTTC
16	TRBV6-5	-	-	TRBJ2-3	CASSYSTGRSTDTQYF	TGTGCCAGCAGTTACTCGACCGGGCGAAGCACAGATACGCAGTATTTT
13	TRBV6-1	-	-	TRBJ2-7	CASSQGFPYEQYF	TGTGCCAGCAGTCAGGGATTTCCCTACGAGCAGTACTTC
11	TRBV21-1	few	-	TRBJ2-5	CASSKERTYYF	TGTGCCAGCAGCAAAGAACGAACTTATTACTTC
13	TRBV12-3/TRBV12-4	-	-	TRBJ1-6	CASSLTAGSPLHF	TGTGCCAGCAGTTTAACGGCCGGTTCACCCCTCCACTTT